This TCR beta chain was found in a study of OX40 agonist ivuxolimab in advanced cancers. Study context: Previous treatment with anti-PD-1, anti-PD-L1 or anti-CTLA-4 therapy was allowed; 30% to 50% had received some. Broader study findings: At doses 0.1 to 3.0 mg/kg, CD4+ and CD8+ clones expanded. Clonal expansion in partial responders at 0.1-3.0 mg/kg ranked among the lowest.

This CDR3 comprises 15 residues. Germline loops: CDR1 LGHNT, CDR2 FRNRAP. V lost 2 bases, J lost 3 bases, and 10 bases lay in between. Sequenced by immunoSEQ multiplex PCR; TCRdb stores in-frame clones only, minus some. The repertoire holds approximately 25,000 clones, with about 77% as singletons. A word on this clone: Its target is not known.

The receptor was isolated from an adult with an advanced solid tumor such as melanoma, head and neck, liver or kidney cancer. The chain employs TRBV12-5 and TRBJ2-2, with TRBD1 as a possible D gene (5 bases). The sample in question was CD4+ or CD8+ T cells sorted from blood, obtained in a trial of the OX40 agonist ivuxolimab. CDR3 in amino acids: CASGLQGPDTGELFF. CDR3 bases: TGTGCTAGTGGTTTGCAGGGTCCGGACACCGGGGAGCTGTTTTTT.